The 29 T cell receptor beta chains below were found in one sample sequenced in a study of technical replicates of blood from a handful of donors. TCRdb's copy holds only in-frame clones and misses some; the assay was immunoSEQ multiplex PCR. Among over 55,000 clones listed, less than 95% were seen once. Sequencing was done on a sample of PBMCs. The receptors originated from a human donor in good health. Some clones in this sample may be carry-over from other donors' samples.

This chain connects TRBV4-3 to TRBJ2-1; a weak D match, TRBD2 (5 bases). The CDR3 is made up of 13 amino acids. The V and J ends lost 3 bases and 3 bases respectively, with 6 bases between them. Germline loops: CDR1 LGHNA, CDR2 YSLEER. The CDR3 loop is CASSQRVYNEQFF. The CDR3 coding sequence is TGCGCCAGCAGCCAGAGGGTCTACAATGAGCAGTTCTTC.

V gene TRBV16 combines with J gene TRBJ2-5; 8 nucleotides align to TRBD2. V lost 6 bases and J lost 4; bases outside the gene matches: 10. Germline CDR1 and CDR2: KGHSY and FQNENV. CDR3 length: 15 amino acids. The chain's CDR3 is CASSRLREGLETQYF. The CDR3 DNA reads as TGTGCCAGCAGTCGCCTTCGGGAGGGGTTAGAGACCCAGTACTTC.

The chain recombines TRBV4-3 with TRBJ1-1; D might be TRBD1 (5 bases). The CDR3 runs to 14 residues. Between the trimmed V and J ends, which lost 1 base and 6 bases, there was a span of 12 bases. Germline V lookup: CDR1 LGHNA, CDR2 YSLEER. CDR3: CASSQVKGIAEAFF. The CDR3 nucleotides are TGCGCCAGCAGCCAAGTGAAGGGGATCGCTGAAGCTTTCTTT.

The CDR3 here is CASTDRGQSYEQYF. The CDR3 DNA is TGTGCCAGCACTGACAGGGGGCAGTCCTACGAGCAGTACTTC. The gene calls are TRBV2 and TRBJ2-7; 10 bases are a match to TRBD1. V was pared by 7 bases and J by 1 base, with 4 bases of the junction left unmatched. This CDR3 has 14 amino acids. The germline V gene has CDR1 SNHLY and CDR2 FYNNEI.

The chain recombines TRBV10-3 with TRBJ1-1, with 8 bases that match TRBD1. The CDR3 is 13 residues long. Germline V lookup: CDR1 ENHRY, CDR2 SYGVKD. V shed 8 bases and J 4 bases; nucleotides not matched to a gene: 6. The CDR3 coding sequence is TGTGCCATCCAACAGGGGGTCTCCACTGAAGCTTTCTTT. Its translation: CAIQQGVSTEAFF.

The CDR3 is CASTSWSNTEAFF. The CDR3 bases are TGTGCCAGCACTTCATGGAGTAACACTGAAGCTTTCTTT. The chain links TRBV6-4 to TRBJ1-1, with no clear D. The length of the CDR3 is 13 residues. Germline CDR1 MRHNA, CDR2 SNTAGT. V was shortened by 7 bases and J by 2 bases, with 11 bases between the two germline ends.

The CDR3 spells CASSIDHLGRTDTQYF. CDR3 bases: TGTGCCAGTAGTATAGATCATCTAGGGAGGACAGATACGCAGTATTTT. V usage is TRBV19 and J usage is TRBJ2-3; tentative D call: TRBD2 (6 bases). From germline, CDR1 is LNHDA and CDR2 SQIVND (reference sequence). There are 16 residues in the CDR3. V was cut by 0 bases and J by 3 bases, with 13 bases left in between.

This chain uses TRBV5-1 with TRBJ2-3, with TRBD2 matching over 8 bases. Germline CDR1 reads SGHRS; CDR2 reads YFSETQ. With V trimmed by 5 bases and J by 2 bases, 7 bases remained unmatched. There are 15 residues in the CDR3. This CDR3 reads CASSYYGGDTDTQYF. The CDR3, as DNA: TGCGCCAGCAGTTACTACGGGGGGGACACAGATACGCAGTATTTT.

The chain has TRBV10-3 and TRBJ1-1; TRBD1 agrees at 7 bases. The CDR3 runs to 13 residues. The V segment lost 0 bases and the J segment 6 bases; nucleotides outside the gene matches: 1. Germline CDR1 reads ENHRY; CDR2 reads SYGVKD. CDR3 protein: CAISESRGPEAFF. CDR3 bases: TGTGCCATCAGTGAGTCAAGGGGGCCTGAAGCTTTCTTT.

The chain carries TRBV30 and TRBJ2-1; 7 bases line up with TRBD2. The germline CDR1 and CDR2 sequences are GTSNPN and SVGIG (reference sequence). V gave up 7 bases and J gave up 4 bases; unmatched junction bases: 10. The CDR3 has 14 residues. The CDR3 DNA sequence: TGTGCCTTCCGTAAGAGCGGGATTTACAATGAGCAGTTCTTC. Amino acid sequence: CAFRKSGIYNEQFF.

The genes are TRBV27 and TRBJ2-2, with 11 bases identical to TRBD2. Germline loops: CDR1 MNHEY, CDR2 SMNVEV (reference sequence). The CDR3 extends over 16 amino acids. V was clipped by 6 bases and J by 0 bases; unmatched bases: 3. CDR3 region: CASRVSGRANTGELFF. In nucleotides, the CDR3 is TGTGCCAGCAGAGTTAGCGGGAGGGCGAACACCGGGGAGCTGTTTTTT.

The rearrangement joins TRBV30 to TRBJ1-2; TRBD1 matches at 10 bases. CDR3 length equals 17 residues. Germline CDR1 GTSNPN, CDR2 SVGIG (reference sequence). V gave up 5 bases and J gave up 3 bases; unmatched junction bases: 15. The CDR3 DNA reads as TGTGCCTGGTTAAATTACCGGGACAGGGGATCGTACTATGGCTACACCTTC. It is translated as CAWLNYRDRGSYYGYTF.

The chain employs TRBV2 and TRBJ2-7, with TRBD1 as a possible D gene (6 bases). Trimming cost V 9 bases and J 5 bases, with 14 bases left between them. Germline-derived CDR1 and CDR2 are SNHLY and FYNNEI. The CDR3 runs 12 residues. In DNA, the CDR3 is TGTGCCAGTAAGGCGACAGGAGACGAGCAGTACTTC. This codes for CASKATGDEQYF.

The genes are TRBV7-9 and TRBJ2-5; 8 bases are shared with TRBD1. TRBJ2-7 matches the DNA end more closely, so the J call is doubtful. The CDR3 consists of 13 residues. Germline V gene sequence: CDR1 SEHNR, CDR2 FQNEAQ (reference sequence). This CDR3 reads CASSEDRVYEQYF. Written as DNA, the CDR3 is TGTGCCAGCAGCGAGGACAGGGTCTACGAGCAGTACTTC.

In this sample, this clone turned up once. V is TRBV21-1 and J is TRBJ2-5; TRBD2 is taken as the D call from the table, unchecked against the DNA. TRBV21-1 has pseudogene status. The CDR3 has 15 residues. The CDR3 here is CASPLLAVGGETQYF. DNA for the CDR3: TGTGCCTCCCCACTCCTCGCGGTCGGGGGAGAGACCCAGTACTTC.

As regards this clone: This specimen includes other DNA sequences encoding the same CDR3. The gene calls are TRBV6-5 and TRBJ1-5; no clear D. The CDR3 is made up of 15 amino acids. CDR1 and CDR2 (germline): MNHEY, SVGAGI. Trimming removed 0 bases at V and 3 bases at J, with 9 bases between. The CDR3 region is CASSYSSGSNQPQHF. Written as DNA, the CDR3 is TGTGCCAGCAGTTACTCGTCGGGATCCAATCAGCCCCAGCATTTT.

The chain couples TRBV9 to TRBJ2-7, with a possible D match to TRBD2 (6 bases). In germline, CDR1 is SGDLS, CDR2 YYNGEE. The CDR3 loop spans 14 amino acids. Trimming took 0 bases from V and 0 from J, leaving 7 bases between them. CDR3 coding DNA: TGTGCCAGCAGCGTAGGCGGGAACTCCTACGAGCAGTACTTC. Translating it yields CASSVGGNSYEQYF.

This chain uses TRBV30 with TRBJ2-3; a possible D gene is TRBD2 (7 bases). Germline CDR1 reads GTSNPN; CDR2 reads SVGIG (reference sequence). V shed 1 base and J shed 7 bases, with 18 bases lying between them. This CDR3 spans 15 amino acids. CDR3 coding DNA: TGTGCCTGGAGTGCTTGGGGGGGCTTGGCGAATACGCAGTATTTT. Translated, it gives CAWSAWGGLANTQYF.

V and J are TRBV5-4 and TRBJ2-7; 8 nucleotides agree with TRBD2. Unmatched junction bases numbered 6, after V lost 4 bases and J lost 0 bases. Looked up from germline, CDR1 is SGHNT and CDR2 is YYREEE (reference sequence). The CDR3 consists of 15 residues. CDR3: CASSDRTSRSYEQYF. The CDR3 nucleotides are TGTGCCAGCAGCGACCGGACTAGCCGCTCCTACGAGCAGTACTTC.

The count of this clone is one. The rearrangement uses TRBV5-8 and TRBJ1-5; TRBD1 is a possible D gene (5 bases). The CDR3 spans 13 residues. CDR1 and CDR2 from the germline V gene are SGHTS and YDEGEE. Trimming pared 4 bases from V and 5 bases from J, leaving 10 bases between. The CDR3 region is CASSTLRDQPQHF. Written as DNA, the CDR3 is TGTGCCAGCAGCACGCTCAGGGATCAGCCCCAGCATTTT.

The chain uses TRBV7-9 and TRBJ2-7; 7 bases are a match to TRBD1. With 0 bases clipped from V and 7 bases from J, the junction kept 6 bases outside the gene matches. CDR1 is SEHNR and CDR2 is FQNEAQ in the germline V gene (reference sequence). The CDR3 covers 14 residues. CDR3 sequence: CASSLAGSRGEQYF. The CDR3 DNA sequence: TGTGCCAGCAGCTTAGCTGGCTCCAGGGGGGAGCAGTACTTC. Supplemented by reference TRBV7-9 and TRBJ2-7, the full variable domain reads DTGVSQNPRHKITKRGQNVTFRCDPISEHNRLYWYRQTLGQGPEFLTYFQNEAQLEKSRLLSDRFSAERPKGSFSTLEIQRTEQGDSAMYLCASSLAGSRGEQYFGPGTRLTVT.

The chain recombines TRBV4-3 with TRBJ1-2, with 7 bases lining up with TRBD1. Germline CDR1 LGHNA, CDR2 YSLEER. The CDR3 loop spans 16 amino acids. V shed 0 bases, J shed 8 bases, and the junction held 12 bases outside the gene matches. This chain's CDR3 is CASSQDAVTGAFGYTF. CDR3 DNA sequence: TGCGCCAGCAGCCAAGATGCGGTCACAGGGGCCTTCGGCTACACCTTC.

The chain links TRBV10-3 to TRBJ2-1; 10 nucleotides match TRBD2. After removal of 7 bases from V and 0 bases from J, the junction contained 3 bases not matched to a gene. The CDR3 has 15 residues. The germline V gene has CDR1 ENHRY and CDR2 SYGVKD. The CDR3 reads CAINPSGSSYNEQFF. The CDR3 region has the DNA TGTGCCATCAATCCTAGCGGGAGCTCCTACAATGAGCAGTTCTTC.

V and J are TRBV11-2 and TRBJ2-7, with 9 bases matching TRBD1. The CDR3 length is 15 residues. V shed 1 base and J 1 base; nucleotides not matched to a gene: 2. Germline V gene sequence: CDR1 SGHAT, CDR2 FQNNGV. The CDR3 is CASSLGGQGSYEQYF. Here the CDR3 DNA reads TGTGCCAGCAGCTTAGGGGGACAGGGATCCTACGAGCAGTACTTC. The full variable domain, its missing parts supplied by reference TRBV11-2 and TRBJ2-7, is EAGVAQSPRYKIIEKRQSVAFWCNPISGHATLYWYQQILGQGPKLLIQFQNNGVVDDSQLPKDRFSAERLKGVDSTLKIQPAKLEDSAVYLCASSLGGQGSYEQYFGPGTRLTVT.

The V and J genes are TRBV6-5 and TRBJ2-7, with D maybe TRBD1 (6 bases). In germline, CDR1 is MNHEY, CDR2 SVGAGI. The ends were cut back, 2 bases at V and 5 bases at J, with 16 bases in the middle. This CDR3 region has 15 residues. The CDR3 nucleotides read TGTGCCAGCAGTTACACCCCAGGACAGCCTAACGAGCAGTACTTC. It yields the protein CASSYTPGQPNEQYF.

The J gene is TRBJ1-2, the V gene TRBV27, with a weak D call TRBD1 (5 bases). V gave up 2 bases and J gave up 13 bases, with 23 bases separating them. Germline CDR1 MNHEY, CDR2 SMNVEV (reference sequence). The CDR3 runs to 15 residues. The CDR3 here is CASSLGSGTRLSPTF. Here the CDR3 DNA reads TGTGCCAGCAGTTTAGGGTCGGGGACTAGGCTGTCTCCCACCTTC.

The chain carries TRBV10-3 and TRBJ1-1, with TRBD1 as a possible D gene (5 bases). The CDR3 has 16 amino acids. V shed 4 bases and J shed 1 base, with 16 bases lying between them. The germline V gene has CDR1 ENHRY and CDR2 SYGVKD. The CDR3 protein is CAISARSLGQNTEAFF. In DNA form, the CDR3 reads TGTGCCATCAGTGCCCGCTCCCTAGGACAGAACACTGAAGCTTTCTTT.

This chain uses TRBV6-5 with TRBJ1-5; no firm D call. Germline CDR1 MNHEY, CDR2 SVGAGI. The CDR3 loop spans 13 amino acids. Trimming removed 2 bases at V and 4 bases at J, with 6 bases between. The CDR3 bases are TGTGCCAGCAGTTACAGCCATAATCAGCCCCAGCATTTT. As protein: CASSYSHNQPQHF.

The chain is built from TRBV19 and TRBJ1-2; 8 bases fit TRBD1. V lost 5 bases, J lost 6 bases, and 8 bases stayed unmatched. Germline assignment: CDR1 LNHDA and CDR2 SQIVND (reference sequence). The CDR3 spans 14 residues. The CDR3 nucleotides read TGTGCCAGTAGTCCTGACAGGGGAGGGAATGGCTACACCTTC. This gives the protein CASSPDRGGNGYTF. The full variable domain, completed using reference TRBV19 and TRBJ1-2, is DGGITQSPKYLFRKEGQNVTLSCEQNLNHDAMYWYRQDPGQGLRLIYYSQIVNDFQKGDIAEGYSVSREKKESFPLTVTSAQKNPTAFYLCASSPDRGGNGYTFGSGTRLTVV.